These 22 T cell receptor beta chains came from one sample sequenced in a study of T cell repertoires in cytomegalovirus infection. Each CDR3 protein gets one entry after TCRdb re-called the reads with MiXCR. Of 640,000 or so distinct CDR3 sequences listed, 30% to 40% are singletons. These receptors' targets are unknown. The sample consisted of cultured PBMCs, taken from culture after CMV antigen stimulation. The receptor set was obtained from a human donor in good health (CMV status not recorded). Some clones in this sample may be carry-over from other donors' samples.

In its sample, this clonotype was seen many times. The V call is TRBV7-2, the J call TRBJ2-5; no definite D call. Per the germline V gene, CDR1 is SGHTA and CDR2 is FQGNSA. Trimming took off 5 bases at V and 5 bases at J, with 21 bases between the two ends. This CDR3 is 16 amino acids long. Written as DNA, the CDR3 is TGTGCCAGCAGCATCACACCCCCGGCCGGTGGGGAGACCCAGTACTTC. Translated: CASSITPPAGGETQYF.

The rearrangement links TRBV5-6 to TRBJ2-1, with TRBD2 as a possible D gene (5 bases). Germline V gene data show CDR1 as SGHDT and CDR2 as YYEEEE. Trimming removed 4 bases from V and 9 bases from J, with 17 bases in between. The CDR3 is made up of 14 amino acids. The CDR3: CASSPLGRRGEQFF. CDR3 DNA sequence: TGTGCCAGCAGCCCACTAGGGCGGCGAGGTGAGCAGTTCTTC.

The V gene is TRBV7-2, the J gene TRBJ2-3; no definite D call. V lost 5 bases and J 5 bases, leaving 8 bases between the germline ends. CDR3 length: 12 residues. Germline CDR1 reads SGHTA; CDR2 reads FQGNSA. The DNA of the CDR3 is TGTGCCAGCAGCCACTCGGAAGATACGCAGTATTTT. It is translated as CASSHSEDTQYF.

The CDR3 DNA is TGTGCTAGTGCCACCGGGGGGGGATTCAACTATGGCTACACCTTC. Amino acids: CASATGGGFNYGYTF. V gene TRBV12-5 combines with J gene TRBJ1-2; D may be TRBD1 (5 bases). Trimming stripped 7 bases from V and 2 bases from J, with 17 bases between. The CDR3 sequence is 15 residues long. Germline V gene data show CDR1 as LGHNT and CDR2 as FRNRAP.

This clonotype was observed at least ten times. This chain uses TRBV7-2 with TRBJ1-2; a weak D match, TRBD1 (6 bases). The V end lost 3 bases, the J end lost 5 bases, and 10 bases lay between the germline ends. From germline, CDR1 is SGHTA and CDR2 FQGNSA. This CDR3 has 13 amino acids. This CDR3 reads CASSLDRGYGYTF. Here the CDR3 DNA reads TGTGCCAGCAGCTTGGACAGAGGATATGGCTACACCTTC.

The chain couples TRBV24-1 to TRBJ2-1; TRBD2 agrees at 14 bases. This CDR3 spans 18 amino acids. J lost 10 bases, V lost 3 bases, and 13 bases had no gene match. Germline V gives CDR1 KGHDR, CDR2 SFDVKD. The CDR3 sequence is CATSDGARLAGGTWEQFF. In DNA, the CDR3 is TGTGCCACCAGTGATGGAGCAAGACTAGCGGGGGGGACATGGGAGCAGTTCTTC.

This clonotype showed up many times. The chain employs TRBV7-9 and TRBJ2-7, with a weak D call TRBD2 (6 bases). Germline values: CDR1 SEHNR, CDR2 FQNEAQ (reference sequence). Trimming shortened V by 5 bases and J by 0 bases, and 17 bases separated the two germline ends. The length of the CDR3 is 16 residues. The CDR3 region has the DNA TGTGCCAGCAGCCAGATGGGGGGACCGAGCTCCTACGAGCAGTACTTC. Translating gives CASSQMGGPSSYEQYF. The full variable domain, with the rest looked up from reference TRBV7-9 and TRBJ2-7, is DTGVSQNPRHKITKRGQNVTFRCDPISEHNRLYWYRQTLGQGPEFLTYFQNEAQLEKSRLLSDRFSAERPKGSFSTLEIQRTEQGDSAMYLCASSQMGGPSSYEQYFGPGTRLTVT.

The V call is TRBV6-1, the J call TRBJ2-7, with D possibly being TRBD1 or TRBD2 (6 bases each). The CDR3 has 14 residues. V was pared by 6 bases and J by 3 bases, with 15 bases between. Looked up from germline, CDR1 is MNHNS and CDR2 is SASEGT. CDR3 amino acids: CASSQKGGSYEQYF. For the CDR3, the DNA is TGTGCCAGCAGCCAGAAGGGGGGCAGCTACGAGCAGTACTTC.

The CDR3 DNA sequence: TGTGCCAGTATCGCAGGGAACGGCTACACCTTC. Its translation is CASIAGNGYTF. The V call is TRBV19, the J call TRBJ1-2, with a weak D call TRBD1 (5 bases). This CDR3 contains 11 residues. V lost 7 bases and J lost 8, with 11 bases in between. Germline values: CDR1 LNHDA, CDR2 SQIVND (reference sequence).

The rearrangement links TRBV6-1 to TRBJ1-5, with TRBD1 matching 7 bases. The germline V gene encodes CDR1 MNHNS and CDR2 SASEGT. V lost 5 bases and J lost 0; bases outside the gene matches: 7. This CDR3 spans 16 amino acids. CDR3 sequence: CASSIGTVYSNQPQHF. For the CDR3, the DNA is TGTGCCAGCAGTATTGGGACAGTCTATAGCAATCAGCCCCAGCATTTT.

The DNA of the CDR3 is TGTGCCAGCAGCTTAGATGGTCAGGGACGGGCTGGGGAGACCCAGTACTTC. This codes for CASSLDGQGRAGETQYF. The chain carries TRBV11-2 and TRBJ2-5, with D perhaps given as TRBD1 or TRBD2 (5 bases each). CDR1 and CDR2 from the germline V gene are SGHAT and FQNNGV. Trimming pared 0 bases from V and 5 bases from J, leaving 19 bases between. The CDR3 has 17 amino acids.

The genes are TRBV7-8 and TRBJ2-3; D is undetermined. Germline lookup yields CDR1 SGHVS and CDR2 FQNEAQ. Trimming shortened V by 0 bases and J by 1 base, and 5 bases separated the two germline ends. CDR3 length: 14 amino acids. The CDR3 is CASSLAYRTDTQYF. Here the CDR3 DNA reads TGTGCCAGCAGCTTAGCCTACCGCACAGATACGCAGTATTTT.

For this clonotype: A read error is possible here, since a much larger clone lies one base away. Written as DNA, the CDR3 is TGTGCCAGCAGCTGTAATGGGGACAGGGAAGAGACCCAGTACTTC. Protein sequence: CASSCNGDREETQYF. The J gene is TRBJ2-5, the V gene TRBV7-2; 9 bases are a match to TRBD1. CDR1 SGHTA and CDR2 FQGNSA come from the germline V gene. This CDR3 has 15 residues. With 4 bases clipped from V and 3 bases from J, the junction kept 6 bases outside the gene matches.

V usage is TRBV19 and J usage is TRBJ1-5, with D uncertain. V lost 3 bases to trimming and J lost 6 bases, with 6 bases between them. This CDR3 has 12 amino acids. Germline V lookup: CDR1 LNHDA, CDR2 SQIVND (reference sequence). CDR3 residues: CASSIMAQPQHF. CDR3 coding DNA: TGTGCCAGTAGTATTATGGCTCAGCCCCAGCATTTT.

The chain employs TRBV6-5 and TRBJ1-1; 8 bases are shared with TRBD1. The length of the CDR3 is 14 residues. Trimming cost V 7 bases and J 1 base; bases outside gene matches: 5. Per the germline V gene, CDR1 is MNHEY and CDR2 is SVGAGI. CDR3 DNA sequence: TGTGCCAGCAAGAGGACAGGGAGGAACACTGAAGCTTTCTTT. Residues: CASKRTGRNTEAFF.

This clonotype was picked up a small number of times. The chain combines TRBV15 with TRBJ1-5; D is uncertain. There are 14 residues in the CDR3. Trimming took off 0 bases at V and 7 bases at J, with 10 bases between the two ends. The germline V gene has CDR1 LNHNV and CDR2 YYDKDF (reference sequence). CDR3 amino acids: CATSRDLREQPQHF. The DNA for the CDR3 is TGTGCCACCAGCAGAGATCTGAGAGAGCAGCCCCAGCATTTT.

This clonotype was seen a few times. The V and J genes are TRBV5-6 and TRBJ2-3; tentative D call: TRBD2 (6 bases). Germline-derived CDR1 and CDR2 are SGHDT and YYEEEE. The ends were cut back, 5 bases at V and 7 bases at J, with 20 bases in the middle. The CDR3 contains 15 residues. The CDR3 reads CASRRGATGRHTQYF. The DNA for the CDR3 is TGTGCCAGCAGACGCGGGGCTACCGGCCGTCATACGCAGTATTTT.

This clonotype came up a few times. V is TRBV19 and J is TRBJ2-5, with D maybe TRBD2 (6 bases). CDR1 and CDR2 (germline): LNHDA, SQIVND (reference sequence). Between the trimmed V and J ends, which lost 6 bases and 1 base, there was a span of 9 bases. This CDR3 is built from 13 residues. CDR3 protein: CASRGTFQETQYF. The CDR3 region has the DNA TGTGCCAGTAGGGGGACTTTCCAAGAGACCCAGTACTTC.

The rearrangement uses TRBV19 and TRBJ1-5; D not resolved. The CDR3 has 16 amino acids. The germline CDR1 and CDR2 sequences are LNHDA and SQIVND (reference sequence). V gave up 0 bases and J gave up 6 bases, with 15 bases separating them. The CDR3: CASSIDVFGVSQPQHF. The CDR3 DNA reads TGTGCCAGTAGTATAGATGTATTTGGGGTAAGTCAGCCCCAGCATTTT.

The chain uses TRBV4-1 and TRBJ1-1, with D unresolved. The CDR3 is made up of 13 amino acids. The V and J ends lost 2 bases and 4 bases respectively, with 8 bases between them. Germline assignment: CDR1 MGHRA and CDR2 YSYEKL. The CDR3 nucleotides are TGCGCCAGCAGCCAACTAGGGTCCACTGAAGCTTTCTTT. Translation gives CASSQLGSTEAFF.

This clonotype was counted a few times. The V call is TRBV12-3 or TRBV12-4, the J call TRBJ2-7; either TRBD1 or TRBD2 may supply D (5 bases each). This CDR3 is built from 12 residues. The V end lost 6 bases, the J end lost 6 bases, and 12 bases lay between the germline ends. The CDR3 loop is CASSPEGTEQYF. As DNA, the CDR3 is TGTGCCAGCAGCCCCGAGGGGACCGAGCAGTACTTC.

This clonotype was recorded at least ten times. The V call is TRBV7-2, the J call TRBJ2-4, with D unclear. Trimming took 1 base from V and 12 from J, leaving 16 bases between them. CDR1 and CDR2 (germline): SGHTA, FQGNSA. The CDR3 runs 14 residues. CDR3 DNA: TGTGCCAGCAGCTTAGGAACTCGCGGAGTGAGTCAGTACTTC. Translating it yields CASSLGTRGVSQYF.